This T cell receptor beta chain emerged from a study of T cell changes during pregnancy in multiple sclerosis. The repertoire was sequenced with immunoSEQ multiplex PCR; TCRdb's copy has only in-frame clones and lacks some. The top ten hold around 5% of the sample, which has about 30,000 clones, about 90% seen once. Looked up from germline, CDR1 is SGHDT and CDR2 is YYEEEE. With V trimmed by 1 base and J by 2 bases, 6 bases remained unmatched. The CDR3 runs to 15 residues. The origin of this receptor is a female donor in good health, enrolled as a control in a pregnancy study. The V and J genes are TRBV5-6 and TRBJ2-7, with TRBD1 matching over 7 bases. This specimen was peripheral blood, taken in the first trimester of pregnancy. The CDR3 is CASSLPDRVPYEQYF. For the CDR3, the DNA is TGTGCCAGCAGCTTGCCCGACAGGGTCCCCTACGAGCAGTACTTC.